The 13 T cell receptor beta chains listed next were all sequenced from one sample in a study of Ad26.COV2.S vaccination and SARS-CoV-2 variants. Produced via immunoSEQ multiplex PCR; TCRdb's table is partial and in-frame only. The sample holds some 480,000 clones, roughly 89% seen once. Specified treatment: about 20 received Ad26.COV2.S at low or high dose, single or two shots; about 5 received placebo; per-sample allocation not given. Sampling was performed 63 days after the first vaccine or placebo injection. Sequencing was performed on peripheral blood, taken in a trial of Ad26.COV2.S vaccine versus placebo. All receptors derive from a person between 18 and 65 years old who received the Ad26.COV2.S COVID-19 vaccine or a placebo.

The chain links TRBV4-1 to TRBJ2-5; 7 nucleotides align to TRBD2. CDR3 length equals 15 residues. After removal of 6 bases from V and 5 bases from J, the junction contained 12 bases not matched to a gene. The germline V gene encodes CDR1 MGHRA and CDR2 YSYEKL. This CDR3 reads CASRPGEREGETQYF. The CDR3 nucleotides are TGCGCCAGCAGGCCCGGAGAGCGGGAAGGTGAGACCCAGTACTTC.

The chain joins TRBV6-5 to TRBJ1-5, with D unclear. V was pared by 10 bases and J by 9 bases, with 22 bases between. Per germline, CDR1 MNHEY and CDR2 SVGAGI. CDR3 length: 14 amino acids. The CDR3 sequence: CATTSSGRSGPQHF. The CDR3 region has the DNA TGTGCCACCACGAGTTCCGGCCGCTCGGGGCCCCAGCATTTT.

This chain links TRBV27 with TRBJ2-1; D remains unclear. CDR1 MNHEY and CDR2 SMNVEV come from the germline V gene (reference sequence). The CDR3 has 13 amino acids. The ends were cut back, 2 bases at V and 8 bases at J, with 10 bases in the middle. The CDR3 region is CASSLQWGDEQFF. For the CDR3, the DNA is TGTGCCAGCAGTTTACAATGGGGTGATGAGCAGTTCTTC.

The J gene is TRBJ2-2, the V gene TRBV7-2; D call uncertain. V lost 5 bases and J lost 4, with 17 bases in between. In germline, CDR1 is SGHTA, CDR2 FQGNSA. The CDR3 contains 16 residues. CDR3 protein: CASSLLSLLVTGELFF. The CDR3 DNA is TGTGCCAGCAGCCTATTATCCCTACTTGTCACCGGGGAGCTGTTTTTT. The complete variable domain, with remaining parts taken from reference TRBV7-2 and TRBJ2-2, reads GAGVSQSPSNKVTEKGKDVELRCDPISGHTALYWYRQSLGQGLEFLIYFQGNSAPDKSGLPSDRFSAERTGGSVSTLTIQRTQQEDSAVYLCASSLLSLLVTGELFFGEGSRLTVL.

The gene calls are TRBV27 and TRBJ2-1; 7 nucleotides match TRBD1. The CDR3 runs to 15 residues. Looked up from germline, CDR1 is MNHEY and CDR2 is SMNVEV (reference sequence). J lost 6 bases, V lost 1 base, and 6 bases had no gene match. CDR3 DNA: TGTGCCAGCAGTTTATACAGGGGATTATTCAATGAGCAGTTCTTC. Its protein product is CASSLYRGLFNEQFF.

The chain combines TRBV9 with TRBJ1-5; 9 nucleotides line up with TRBD1. Trimming at V came to 3 bases and at J to 6 bases, leaving 7 bases not matched to a gene. Germline lookup yields CDR1 SGDLS and CDR2 YYNGEE. The CDR3 is 15 residues long. CDR3 DNA sequence: TGTGCCAGCAGCGAGACCGGGACAGGGAGTCAGCCCCAGCATTTT. As protein: CASSETGTGSQPQHF.

The chain is built from TRBV7-2 and TRBJ2-7; TRBD1 aligns across 8 bases. This CDR3 comprises 15 residues. The germline CDR1 and CDR2 sequences are SGHTA and FQGNSA. The V segment lost 5 bases and the J segment 6 bases; nucleotides outside the gene matches: 12. CDR3 nucleotides: TGTGCCAGCAGCAAGGACAGGGCGACATTCGGCGAGCAGTACTTC. Amino acid sequence: CASSKDRATFGEQYF. Full variable domain (outside the CDR3, taken from reference TRBV7-2 and TRBJ2-7): GAGVSQSPSNKVTEKGKDVELRCDPISGHTALYWYRQSLGQGLEFLIYFQGNSAPDKSGLPSDRFSAERTGGSVSTLTIQRTQQEDSAVYLCASSKDRATFGEQYFGPGTRLTVT.

This chain links TRBV7-8 with TRBJ2-1; perhaps D is TRBD1 or TRBD2 (6 bases each). V was pared by 1 base and J by 2 bases, with 18 bases between. The CDR3 extends over 18 amino acids. Per germline, CDR1 SGHVS and CDR2 FQNEAQ. CDR3 residues: CASSLVRGPGATYNEQFF. The CDR3, as DNA: TGTGCCAGCAGCTTAGTTCGGGGGCCAGGAGCTACCTACAATGAGCAGTTCTTC. The variable domain in full, with the rest retrieved from reference TRBV7-8 and TRBJ2-1, is GAGVSQSPRYKVAKRGQDVALRCDPISGHVSLFWYQQALGQGPEFLTYFQNEAQLDKSGLPSDRFFAERPEGSVSTLKIQRTQQEDSAVYLCASSLVRGPGATYNEQFFGPGTRLTVL.

The V gene is TRBV2, the J gene TRBJ1-5; unclear D gene. Trimming stripped 8 bases from V and 1 base from J, with 9 bases between. The germline gives CDR1 SNHLY, CDR2 FYNNEI. This CDR3 region has 13 residues. CDR3 nucleotide sequence: TGTGCCAGCTGCGAAAGGAGCAATCAGCCCCAGCATTTT. This gives the protein CASCERSNQPQHF.

This clone was seen just once. This chain uses TRBV9 with TRBJ2-1; TRBD2 matches 9 bases. CDR1 and CDR2 (germline): SGDLS, YYNGEE. V shed 6 bases, J shed 9 bases, and the junction held 16 bases outside the gene matches. There are 16 residues in the CDR3. The CDR3 loop reads CASTQRAGGSWGEQFF. Here the CDR3 DNA reads TGTGCCAGCACCCAACGGGCGGGAGGGAGTTGGGGTGAGCAGTTCTTC.

This chain joins TRBV7-2 and TRBJ2-1, with D tentatively TRBD2 (5 bases). V dropped 0 bases and J dropped 0 bases, with 9 bases sitting between them. Germline V gene lookup returns CDR1 SGHTA and CDR2 FQGNSA. This CDR3 has 16 residues. The chain's CDR3 is CASSLALASSYNEQFF. The CDR3 DNA reads TGTGCCAGCAGCTTAGCCCTAGCAAGCTCCTACAATGAGCAGTTCTTC.

This chain links TRBV19 with TRBJ1-5; 8 nucleotides align to TRBD1. J was trimmed by 6 bases and V by 4 bases; bases with no gene match: 11. This CDR3 spans 16 amino acids. Germline V CDR1 and CDR2: LNHDA, SQIVND (reference sequence). The CDR3 here is CASSNPPLDRGQPQHF. Here the CDR3 DNA reads TGTGCCAGTAGTAACCCCCCTCTTGACAGGGGTCAGCCCCAGCATTTT.

The rearrangement joins TRBV5-1 to TRBJ2-1, with D uncertain. The CDR3 consists of 13 residues. CDR1 and CDR2 (germline): SGHRS, YFSETQ. V lost 6 bases and J 8 bases, leaving 15 bases between the germline ends. The CDR3 sequence is CASNPGILDEQFF. The CDR3, as DNA: TGCGCCAGCAACCCAGGCATCTTGGATGAGCAGTTCTTC.